This T cell receptor (beta chain) appears in the sequencing data of a study of cytotoxic CD8 clonotypes in ibrutinib-treated CLL. Whole-study context: Researchers reported about 10 relapsed/refractory and approximately 15 treatment-naive patients, 17 to 18 of them IGHV unmutated. Study-level results: Public clonotypes, an uncommon group, contracted or remained stable on treatment.

With regard to this clone: Its antigen is still unknown.

Profiling relied on immunoSEQ multiplex PCR, and the TCRdb table lists in-frame clones only, not all of them. This sample has about 86,000 clones, with roughly 84% found just once. The specimen comprised PBMCs, sampled before ibrutinib treatment. The TCR originated in a human donor with chronic lymphocytic leukemia.

This CDR3 is CAWSRSRDFIHTGELFF. The DNA of the CDR3 is TGTGCCTGGTCAAGAAGCAGGGACTTCATACACACCGGGGAGCTGTTTTTT. The chain has TRBV30 and TRBJ2-2, with TRBD2 as a possible D gene (6 bases). Trimming took off 5 bases at V and 3 bases at J, with 22 bases between the two ends. Germline assignment: CDR1 GTSNPN and CDR2 SVGIG (reference sequence). This CDR3 has 17 residues.